Following are 6 T cell receptor beta chains from one sample sequenced in a study of T cell repertoires in cytomegalovirus infection. TCRdb fed the reads into MiXCR, producing one record per CDR3 protein. In the table there are 250,000 to 300,000 distinct CDR3 sequences, about a sixth of which are singletons. Material for sequencing was CD8+ T cells from PBMCs. Receptors originate from a human donor in good health (CMV status not recorded). Some clones in this sample may be carry-over from other donors' samples.

This clonotype showed up many times. The CDR3 DNA reads as TGCGCCAGCAGCCAATCCGGTTTTGTTTTGGAAAGCACAGATACGCAGTATTTT. Amino acids: CASSQSGFVLESTDTQYF. The rearrangement joins TRBV4-1 to TRBJ2-3, with D uncertain. Germline lookup yields CDR1 MGHRA and CDR2 YSYEKL. The CDR3 is 18 residues long. Deletions cut 2 bases from V and 0 bases from J, with 18 bases between.

Only one count was recorded for this clonotype. This chain uses TRBV5-6 with TRBJ1-1; D remains ambiguous. Germline-derived CDR1 and CDR2 are SGHDT and YYEEEE. Trimming took off 3 bases at V and 3 bases at J, with 9 bases between the two ends. The CDR3 loop spans 13 amino acids. This chain's CDR3 is CASSWSGDTEAFF. CDR3 in DNA: TGTGCCAGCAGCTGGTCTGGGGACACTGAAGCTTTCTTT.

This clonotype has a count of ten or more. The V and J genes are TRBV11-2 and TRBJ2-1; D is tentatively TRBD1 or TRBD2 (5 bases each). Germline V CDR1 and CDR2: SGHAT, FQNNGV. The V and J ends lost 5 bases and 10 bases respectively, with 9 bases between them. The CDR3 length is 11 residues. The CDR3 is CASSAGTEQFF. CDR3 bases: TGTGCCAGCAGCGCCGGGACGGAGCAGTTCTTC.

The chain links TRBV7-8 to TRBJ2-3; 7 nucleotides agree with TRBD2. The length of the CDR3 is 17 residues. V was clipped by 0 bases and J by 2 bases; unmatched bases: 8. Germline lookup yields CDR1 SGHVS and CDR2 FQNEAQ. The CDR3 bases are TGTGCCAGCAGCTTAGCAGGTTGGGGGGGAAACACAGATACGCAGTATTTT. Its translation is CASSLAGWGGNTDTQYF.

The CDR3 region is CASSSWAGEKLFF. CDR3 bases: TGTGCCAGCAGCTCCTGGGCAGGAGAAAAACTGTTTTTT. The chain recombines TRBV7-2 with TRBJ1-4, with unresolved D. The CDR3 consists of 13 residues. Trimming stripped 4 bases from V and 8 bases from J, with 11 bases between. The V gene's germline CDR1 is SGHTA and CDR2 FQGNSA.

This clonotype was recorded many times. This chain uses TRBV7-2 with TRBJ1-2; D perhaps matches TRBD1 (5 bases). Looked up from germline, CDR1 is SGHTA and CDR2 is FQGNSA. Trimming left V 0 bases short and J 3 bases short, with 14 bases between. CDR3 length: 16 residues. CDR3: CASSLAAGLVDYGYTF. The CDR3 DNA is TGTGCCAGCAGCTTAGCGGCAGGGTTAGTTGACTATGGCTACACCTTC.